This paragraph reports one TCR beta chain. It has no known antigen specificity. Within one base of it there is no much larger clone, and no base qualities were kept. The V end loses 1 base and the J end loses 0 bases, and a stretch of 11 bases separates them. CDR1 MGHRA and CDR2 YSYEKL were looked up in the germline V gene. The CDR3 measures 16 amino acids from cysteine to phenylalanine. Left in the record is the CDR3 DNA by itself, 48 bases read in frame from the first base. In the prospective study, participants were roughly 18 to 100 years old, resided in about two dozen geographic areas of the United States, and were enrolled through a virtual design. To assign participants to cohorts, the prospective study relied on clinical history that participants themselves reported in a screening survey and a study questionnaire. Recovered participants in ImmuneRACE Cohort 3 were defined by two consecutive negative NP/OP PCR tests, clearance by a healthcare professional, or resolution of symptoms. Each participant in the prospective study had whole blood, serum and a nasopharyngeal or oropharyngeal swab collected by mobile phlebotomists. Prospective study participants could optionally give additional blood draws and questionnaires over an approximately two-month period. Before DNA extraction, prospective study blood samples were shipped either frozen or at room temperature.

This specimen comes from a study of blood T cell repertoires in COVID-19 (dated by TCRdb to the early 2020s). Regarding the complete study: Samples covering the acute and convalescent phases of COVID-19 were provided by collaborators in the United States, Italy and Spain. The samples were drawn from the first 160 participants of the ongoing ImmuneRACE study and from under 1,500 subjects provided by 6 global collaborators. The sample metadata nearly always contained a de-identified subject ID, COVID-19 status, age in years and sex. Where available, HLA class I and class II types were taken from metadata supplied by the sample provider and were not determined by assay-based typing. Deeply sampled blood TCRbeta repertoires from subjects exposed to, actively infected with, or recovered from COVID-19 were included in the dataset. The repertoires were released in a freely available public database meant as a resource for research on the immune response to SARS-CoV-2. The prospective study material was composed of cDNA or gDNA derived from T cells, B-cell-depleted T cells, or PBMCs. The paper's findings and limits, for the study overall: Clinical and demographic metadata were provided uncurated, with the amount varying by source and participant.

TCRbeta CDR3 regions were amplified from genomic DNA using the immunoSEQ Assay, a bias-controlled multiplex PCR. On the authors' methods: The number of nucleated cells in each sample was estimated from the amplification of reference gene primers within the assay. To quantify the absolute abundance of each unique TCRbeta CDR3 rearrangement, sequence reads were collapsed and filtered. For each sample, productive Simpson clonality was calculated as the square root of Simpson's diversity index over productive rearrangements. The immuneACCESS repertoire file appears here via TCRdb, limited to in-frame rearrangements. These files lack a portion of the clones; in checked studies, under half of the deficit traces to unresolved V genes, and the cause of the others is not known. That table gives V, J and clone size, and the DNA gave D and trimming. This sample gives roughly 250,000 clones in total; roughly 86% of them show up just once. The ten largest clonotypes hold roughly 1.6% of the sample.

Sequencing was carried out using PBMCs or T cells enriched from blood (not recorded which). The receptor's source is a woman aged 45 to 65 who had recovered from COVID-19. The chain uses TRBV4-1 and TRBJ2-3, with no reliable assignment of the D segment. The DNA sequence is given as TGCGCCAGCAGCCAAGGGCGACTGGCTAGCACAGATACGCAGTATTTT. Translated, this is CASSQGRLASTDTQYF.